Ten or more counts support the clone carrying this T cell receptor (beta chain). The antigen remains unidentified. The CDR3 has 16 residues. V lost 5 bases, J lost 7 bases, and 10 bases stayed unmatched. Unique molecular identifiers were affixed to single, distinct cDNA molecules. TCRdb re-called the 5' RACE reads with MiXCR, one entry per CDR3 protein. Among some 61,000 distinct CDR3 sequences listed, 8% to 13% were seen once. The data were obtained in a study of early T cells in non-severe SARS-CoV-2 infection. Study-wide background: Sequencing used unsorted whole-blood bulk RNA, so chains lack pairing. Study-wide points: Lookups in VDJdb leaned toward anti-spike CD8 responses and missed private and CD4 specificities.

Input material: whole blood. This TCR came from an adult who was a healthcare worker with PCR-confirmed SARS-CoV-2 infection or an uninfected control (not recorded which). The chain couples TRBV12-3 or TRBV12-4 to TRBJ2-4; TRBD2 matches 11 bases. Here the CDR3 reads CASSRSLAGVGNIQYF. In DNA, the CDR3 is TGTGCCAGCAGTCGGTCACTAGCGGGAGTCGGGAACATTCAGTACTTC.